This T cell receptor beta chain was identified in a study of beta chain features in type 1 diabetes. In this sample, this clone turned up a few times. The CDR3 consists of 15 residues. V gave up 4 bases and J gave up 0 bases; unmatched junction bases: 4. CDR1 and CDR2 from the germline V gene are SGHTA and FQGNSA. TCRB transcripts that were expressed got sequenced, as all of the isolated RNA had been reverse transcribed. The table came from immunoSEQ multiplex PCR; TCRdb's copy has only in-frame clones and leaves some out. The table shows hundreds of thousands of clones, with 30% occurring only once. Sequenced: naive CD4+ T cells from blood. The chain recombines TRBV7-2 with TRBJ2-7, with TRBD2 matching 9 bases. This TCR was sampled from a young man in good health. The CDR3: CASSSASGNSYEQYF. CDR3 bases: TGTGCCAGCAGCTCTGCTAGCGGGAACTCCTACGAGCAGTACTTC.